This T cell receptor beta chain was identified during a study of type 1 regulatory T cells. About the study: This in vitro CD4 product, T-allo10, is enriched for Tr1 cells and alloantigen-specific. Regarding the study as a whole: Type 1 regulatory T cells had a more restricted TCR repertoire than non-type 1 regulatory T cells.

Turning to this clonotype: Antigen specificity is unknown.

TCRdb analysed the reads with MiXCR anew, one entry per CDR3 protein. The sample comprises about 62,000 distinct CDR3 sequences, approximately 60% of which are singletons, and approximately 2% rests with the top ten. The length of the CDR3 is 13 residues. Unmatched junction bases numbered 9, after V lost 8 bases and J lost 5 bases. The germline CDR1 and CDR2 sequences are MNHEY and SMNVEV (reference sequence). This sequence was found in a human donor in good health. The sample taken for sequencing was cultured non-Tr1 T cells, either the whole culture or a sorted T cell fraction (not recorded which). The rearrangement uses TRBV27 and TRBJ2-7, with 7 bases aligning to TRBD1. The CDR3 here is CASCPQGLDEQYF. The CDR3 region has the DNA TGTGCCAGCTGTCCACAGGGGCTCGACGAGCAGTACTTC.